This T cell receptor beta chain was found in a study of chronic HIV infection and antiretroviral therapy. Germline assignment: CDR1 SNHLY and CDR2 FYNNEI. The CDR3 sequence is 10 residues long. V shed 5 bases and J shed 6 bases, with 4 bases lying between them. TCRdb reprocessed the 5' RACE reads with MiXCR, giving one entry per CDR3 protein. This sample has under 55,000 distinct CDR3 sequences, with about 19% found just once. The chain links TRBV2 to TRBJ1-1; no clear D gene. What was sequenced was peripheral blood. The receptor's source is an adult who had HIV and had not received antiretroviral therapy, or was an uninfected healthy control (not recorded which). CDR3 in amino acids: CASSLAEAFF. CDR3 DNA: TGTGCCAGCAGTTTAGCTGAAGCTTTCTTT.